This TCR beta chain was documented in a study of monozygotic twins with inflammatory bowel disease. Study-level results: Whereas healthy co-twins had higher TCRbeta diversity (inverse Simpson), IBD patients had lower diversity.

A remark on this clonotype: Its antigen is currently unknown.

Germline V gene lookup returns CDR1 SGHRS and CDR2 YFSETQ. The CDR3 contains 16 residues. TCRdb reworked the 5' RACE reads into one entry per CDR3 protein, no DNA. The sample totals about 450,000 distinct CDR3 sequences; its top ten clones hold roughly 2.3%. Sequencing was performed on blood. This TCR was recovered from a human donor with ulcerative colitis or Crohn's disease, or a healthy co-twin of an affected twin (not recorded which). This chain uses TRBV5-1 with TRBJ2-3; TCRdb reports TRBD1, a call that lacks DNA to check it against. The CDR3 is CASSLQTGPITDTQYF.